This TCR beta chain was identified during a study of neurological immune-mediated disorders. The study, taken as a whole, reports: In HTLV-1-associated myelopathy, TCR clonal expansion was greatest, whereas multiple sclerosis had the least, falling below healthy controls. CDR3 amino acid sequences of expanded clones were not shared across subjects, a result suggesting private repertoires in all groups. Phylogenetic grouping placed 18 of 34 multiple sclerosis patients' repertoires in one related-CDR3 cluster, a possible signature.

From 15-18 subjects, every sequencing run obtained over 170 million TCR-beta sequences. TCRdb processed the 5' RACE reads anew with MiXCR; each CDR3 protein has one entry. The table shows about 74,000 distinct CDR3 sequences, with 4% to 6% occurring only once. In this sample, this clonotype turned up many times. Its target is unknown. The V end was cut by 0 bases, the J end by 0 bases, with 16 bases between. In germline, CDR1 is SGHRS, CDR2 YFSETQ. The CDR3 consists of 17 residues. Source material: PBMCs. This TCR was recovered from a man younger than 35 with multiple sclerosis. The chain links TRBV5-1 to TRBJ2-7; tentative D call: TRBD2 (6 bases). The CDR3 DNA is TGCGCCAGCAGCTTGGCTCATCTCGGCGGGGACTCCTACGAGCAGTACTTC. Amino acid sequence: CASSLAHLGGDSYEQYF.